This T cell receptor beta chain appears in the sequencing data of a study of tumor T cells in aggressive B-cell lymphoma. CDR1 is KGHSH, CDR2 LQKENI, per germline. The CDR3 covers 15 residues. V dropped 1 base and J dropped 3; count of bases not matched to a gene: 3. Sequencing used immunoSEQ multiplex PCR; TCRdb keeps in-frame clones, though not all of them. The sample contains 7,500 to 9,500 clones, over 75% of which appear only once. Sequenced material: tumor tissue. The genes are TRBV18 and TRBJ1-3, with 7 bases aligning to TRBD1. The TCR was taken from an adult with diffuse large B cell lymphoma. The CDR3 DNA sequence: TGTGCCAGCTCACCACAGGGGGCTTATGGAAACACCATATATTTT. It encodes CASSPQGAYGNTIYF.